This T cell receptor (beta chain) was documented in a study of regulatory T cells in long-lasting Graves disease. Study-wide results and limits: Analyses excluded thyroid tissue, covering peripheral blood alone.

Documented time point: persistent/refractory GD, antithyroid drugs over 5 years with positive TRAb. Extracted RNA from PBMCs served as the source of the TCR library. Patient provenance is recorded as an endocrinology department in Xi'an, China. This clonotype was seen repeatedly, ten times or more. The antigen is not known. Per germline, CDR1 MDHEN and CDR2 SYDVKM. This CDR3 is 14 amino acids long. With 7 bases clipped from V and 8 bases from J, the junction kept 9 bases outside the gene matches. In building TCR beta libraries, iRepertoire HTBI primers were used together with Arm-PCR of CDR3 regions. A single record per CDR3 protein comes from TCRdb applying MiXCR to the multiplex PCR reads. The sample contains around 430,000 distinct CDR3 sequences, less than 25% of which appear only once.

The genes are TRBV28 and TRBJ1-4, with 8 bases lining up with TRBD1. The receptor comes from a female donor with Graves disease. The starting material was peripheral blood mononuclear cells (PBMCs), obtained when the disease was refractory, from a patient treated with antithyroid drugs. The CDR3 DNA reads as TGTGCCAGCAAGGCAGGGGGCGAAGAGGAAAAACTGTTTTTT. Its translation is CASKAGGEEEKLFF.